This T cell receptor beta chain was sequenced for a study of shared clonotypes between healthy human individuals. Turning to the study itself: Donor ages ranged 18 to 49 years: a couple of women, a few men.

Generated by immunoSEQ multiplex PCR, the TCRdb table keeps only in-frame clones and is missing some. The sample yields 950,000 to 1,300,000 clones, around 74% seen once. Whole-study results and caveats: Owing to a small donor count, the genetic and exposure-history diversity represented was limited.

This clone has only a few counts. Its antigen remains unidentified. Trimming shortened V by 2 bases and J by 6 bases, and 7 bases separated the two germline ends. CDR1 and CDR2 (germline): SGHTA, FQGNSA. CDR3 length: 13 amino acids. There were no recent acute infections or vaccinations among the donors, who were healthy HIV-negative adults. CD4+ cell separation produced CD45RA+ naive and CD45RA-negative memory subsets. This clonotype originated in a man aged 18 to 30 in good health. This chain joins TRBV7-2 and TRBJ2-2; D not certain. The material sequenced was memory CD4+ T cells sorted from blood. Subset denoted: CD45RA-negative fraction. The DNA for the CDR3 is TGTGCCAGCAGCTTATATCGGGCCGGGGAGCTGTTTTTT. The encoded protein is CASSLYRAGELFF.